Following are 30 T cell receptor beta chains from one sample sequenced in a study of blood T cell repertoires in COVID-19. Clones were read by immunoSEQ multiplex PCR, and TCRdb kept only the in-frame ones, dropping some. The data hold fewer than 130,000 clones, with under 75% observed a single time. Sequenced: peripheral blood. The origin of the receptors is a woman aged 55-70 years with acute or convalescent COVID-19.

In nucleotides, the CDR3 is TGCGCCAGCAGCGAACAGGGACTAGCGGGGGTGCATACGCAGTATTTT. This codes for CASSEQGLAGVHTQYF. The chain couples TRBV5-1 to TRBJ2-3, with 14 bases fitting TRBD2. The ends lost 4 bases at V and 7 bases at J; junction bases unmatched: 8. Germline V lookup: CDR1 SGHRS, CDR2 YFSETQ. CDR3 length: 16 amino acids. Full variable domain (rest looked up from reference TRBV5-1 and TRBJ2-3): KAGVTQTPRYLIKTRGQQVTLSCSPISGHRSVSWYQQTPGQGLQFLFEYFSETQRNKGNFPGRFSGRQFSNSRSEMNVSTLELGDSALYLCASSEQGLAGVHTQYFGPGTRLTVL.

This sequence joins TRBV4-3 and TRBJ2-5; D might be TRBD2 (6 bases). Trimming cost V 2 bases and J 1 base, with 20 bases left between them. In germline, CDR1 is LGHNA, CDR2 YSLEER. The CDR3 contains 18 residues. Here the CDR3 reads CASSQTYNLGTFQETQYF. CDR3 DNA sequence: TGCGCCAGCAGCCAAACCTACAACCTGGGGACTTTCCAAGAGACCCAGTACTTC.

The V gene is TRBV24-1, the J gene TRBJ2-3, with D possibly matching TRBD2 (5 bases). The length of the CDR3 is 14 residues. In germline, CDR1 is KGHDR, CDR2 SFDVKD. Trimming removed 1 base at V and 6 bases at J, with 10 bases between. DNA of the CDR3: TGTGCCACCAGTGATTTTTGGACGGGGGATACGCAGTATTTT. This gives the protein CATSDFWTGDTQYF.

The CDR3 DNA is TGTGCCAGCAGGGCCCTGACAGCTACCCTGGAAGCTTTCTTT. Translation: CASRALTATLEAFF. This chain connects TRBV6-5 to TRBJ1-1; D perhaps matches TRBD1 (5 bases). The CDR3 consists of 14 residues. Germline CDR1 reads MNHEY; CDR2 reads SVGAGI. Trimming cost V 6 bases and J 8 bases, with 19 bases left between them.

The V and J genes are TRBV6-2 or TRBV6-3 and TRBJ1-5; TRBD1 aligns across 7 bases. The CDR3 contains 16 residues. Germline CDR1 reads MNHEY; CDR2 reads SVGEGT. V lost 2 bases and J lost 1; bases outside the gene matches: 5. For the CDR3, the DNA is TGTGCCAGCAGTTACGGGGACAGTCGGAGCAATCAGCCCCAGCATTTT. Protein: CASSYGDSRSNQPQHF.

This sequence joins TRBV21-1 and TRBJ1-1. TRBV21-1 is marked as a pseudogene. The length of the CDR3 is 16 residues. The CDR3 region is CASSGGRGDGITEAFF. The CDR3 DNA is TGTGCCAGCAGTGGGGGGAGAGGTGATGGGATCACTGAAGCTTTCTTT.

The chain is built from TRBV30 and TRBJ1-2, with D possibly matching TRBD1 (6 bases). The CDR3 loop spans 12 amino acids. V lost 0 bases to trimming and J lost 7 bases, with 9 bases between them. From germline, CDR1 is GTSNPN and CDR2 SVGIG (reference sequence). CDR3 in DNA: TGTGCCTGGAGTGTACTGGGGGCTGGCTACACCTTC. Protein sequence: CAWSVLGAGYTF. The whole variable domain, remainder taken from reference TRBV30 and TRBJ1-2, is SQTIHQWPATLVQPVGSPLSLECTVEGTSNPNLYWYRQAAGRGLQLLFYSVGIGQISSEVPQNLSASRPQDRQFILSSKKLLLSDSGFYLCAWSVLGAGYTFGSGTRLTVV.

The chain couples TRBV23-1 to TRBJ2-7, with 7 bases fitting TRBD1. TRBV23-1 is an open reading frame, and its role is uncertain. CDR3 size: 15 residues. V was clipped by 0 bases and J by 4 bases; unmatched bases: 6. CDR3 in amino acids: CASSQSRDSPYEQYF. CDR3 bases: TGCGCCAGCAGTCAATCTCGGGACAGTCCTTACGAGCAGTACTTC.

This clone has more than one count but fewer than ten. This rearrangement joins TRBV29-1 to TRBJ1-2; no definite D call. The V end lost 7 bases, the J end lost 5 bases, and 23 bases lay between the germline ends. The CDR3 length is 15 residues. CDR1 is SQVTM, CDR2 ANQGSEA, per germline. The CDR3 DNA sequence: TGCAGCGCCCGTAGGACCTTCAGCGCGGGGTATGGCTACACCTTC. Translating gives CSARRTFSAGYGYTF.

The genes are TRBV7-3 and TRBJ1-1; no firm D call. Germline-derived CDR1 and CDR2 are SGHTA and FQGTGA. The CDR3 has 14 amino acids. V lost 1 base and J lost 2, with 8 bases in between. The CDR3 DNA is TGTGCCAGCAGCTTAAACGGACTAAACACTGAAGCTTTCTTT. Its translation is CASSLNGLNTEAFF.

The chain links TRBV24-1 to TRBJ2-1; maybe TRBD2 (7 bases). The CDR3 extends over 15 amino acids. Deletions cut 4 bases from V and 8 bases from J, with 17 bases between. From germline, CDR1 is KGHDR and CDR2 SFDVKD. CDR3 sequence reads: CATSEAGGQVYEQFF. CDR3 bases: TGTGCCACCAGTGAAGCCGGGGGGCAGGTGTATGAGCAGTTCTTC.

The CDR3 DNA is TGTGCCAGCAGCAGACGACAGGGAGAAAACACTGAAGCTTTCTTT. This translates into CASSRRQGENTEAFF. The rearrangement links TRBV5-4 to TRBJ1-1, with 7 bases matching TRBD1. With V trimmed by 4 bases and J by 2 bases, 8 bases remained unmatched. CDR1 and CDR2 (germline): SGHNT, YYREEE (reference sequence). CDR3 length: 15 residues. Full variable domain (outside the CDR3, taken from reference TRBV5-4 and TRBJ1-1): ETGVTQSPTHLIKTRGQQVTLRCSSQSGHNTVSWYQQALGQGPQFIFQYYREEENGRGNFPPRFSGLQFPNYSSELNVNALELDDSALYLCASSRRQGENTEAFFGQGTRLTVV.

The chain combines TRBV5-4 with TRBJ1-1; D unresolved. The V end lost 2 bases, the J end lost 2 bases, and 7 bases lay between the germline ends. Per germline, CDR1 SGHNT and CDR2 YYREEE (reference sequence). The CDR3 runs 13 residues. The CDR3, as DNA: TGTGCCAGCAGCTTTGGCTCTAACACTGAAGCTTTCTTT. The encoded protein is CASSFGSNTEAFF.

Written as DNA, the CDR3 is TGTGCCAGCAGCGCAAACACTCAGGGCCGTGCGCAGTATTTT. Translating gives CASSANTQGRAQYF. The rearrangement uses TRBV7-9 and TRBJ2-3; tentatively, D is TRBD1 (5 bases). CDR1 is SEHNR and CDR2 is FQNEAQ in the germline V gene (reference sequence). V lost 5 bases to trimming and J lost 10 bases, with 19 bases between them. The CDR3 length is 14 residues.

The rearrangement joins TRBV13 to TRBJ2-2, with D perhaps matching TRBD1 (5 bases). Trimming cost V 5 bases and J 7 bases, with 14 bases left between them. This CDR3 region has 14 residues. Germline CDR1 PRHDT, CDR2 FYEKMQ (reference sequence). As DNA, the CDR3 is TGTGCCAGCAGCCCCCAGCCAGACAGCGGGGAGCTGTTTTTT. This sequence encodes CASSPQPDSGELFF.

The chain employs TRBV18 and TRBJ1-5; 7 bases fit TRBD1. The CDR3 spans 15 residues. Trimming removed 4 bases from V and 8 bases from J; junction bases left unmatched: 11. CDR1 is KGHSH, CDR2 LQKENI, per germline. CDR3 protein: CASSRLGQVGEPQHF. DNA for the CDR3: TGTGCCAGCTCACGACTCGGACAGGTGGGAGAGCCCCAGCATTTT.

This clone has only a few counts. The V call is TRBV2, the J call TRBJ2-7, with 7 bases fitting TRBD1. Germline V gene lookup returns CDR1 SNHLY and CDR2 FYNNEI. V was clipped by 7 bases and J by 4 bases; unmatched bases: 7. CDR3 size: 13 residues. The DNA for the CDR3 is TGTGCCAGCACGAACAGGGGTGGGTACGAGCAGTACTTC. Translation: CASTNRGGYEQYF.

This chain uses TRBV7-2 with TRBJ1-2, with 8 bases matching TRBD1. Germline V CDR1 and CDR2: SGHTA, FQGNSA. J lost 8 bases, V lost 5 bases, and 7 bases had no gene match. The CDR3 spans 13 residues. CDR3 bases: TGTGCCAGCAGCCTGGACAGGGTTCGAGGCTACACCTTC. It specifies CASSLDRVRGYTF.

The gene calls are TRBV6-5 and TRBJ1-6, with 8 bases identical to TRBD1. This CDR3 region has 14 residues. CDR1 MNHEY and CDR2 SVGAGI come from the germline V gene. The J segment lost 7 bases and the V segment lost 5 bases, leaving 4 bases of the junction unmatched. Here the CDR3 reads CASSTGGGNSPLHF. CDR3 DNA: TGTGCCAGCAGTACAGGGGGAGGAAATTCACCCCTCCACTTT.

DNA for the CDR3: TGTGCCAGCAGTGTAGGGACAGGAGCCTACAATGAGCAGTTCTTC. This codes for CASSVGTGAYNEQFF. The rearrangement links TRBV6-4 to TRBJ2-1; 8 nucleotides agree with TRBD1. The CDR3 length is 15 residues. V lost 4 bases, J lost 2 bases, and 4 bases stayed unmatched. Germline CDR1 MRHNA, CDR2 SNTAGT.

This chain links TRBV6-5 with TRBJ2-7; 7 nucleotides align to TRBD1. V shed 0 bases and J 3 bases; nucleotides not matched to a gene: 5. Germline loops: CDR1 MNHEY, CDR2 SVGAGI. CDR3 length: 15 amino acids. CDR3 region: CASSYSKGGVYEQYF. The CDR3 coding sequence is TGTGCCAGCAGTTACTCCAAAGGGGGCGTCTACGAGCAGTACTTC.

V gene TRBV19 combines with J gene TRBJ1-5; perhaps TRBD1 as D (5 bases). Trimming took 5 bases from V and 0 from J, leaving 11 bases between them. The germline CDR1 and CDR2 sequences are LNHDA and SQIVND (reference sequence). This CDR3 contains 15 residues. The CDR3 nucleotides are TGTGCCAGTAGTTATCAGGGAGGTAGCAATCAGCCCCAGCATTTT. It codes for CASSYQGGSNQPQHF.

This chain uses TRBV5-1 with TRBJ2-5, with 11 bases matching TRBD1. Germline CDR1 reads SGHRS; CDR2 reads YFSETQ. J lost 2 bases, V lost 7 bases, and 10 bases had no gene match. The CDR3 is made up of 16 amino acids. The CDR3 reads CASGLWGTGGQETQYF. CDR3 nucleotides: TGCGCCAGCGGTCTATGGGGGACAGGGGGGCAAGAGACCCAGTACTTC.

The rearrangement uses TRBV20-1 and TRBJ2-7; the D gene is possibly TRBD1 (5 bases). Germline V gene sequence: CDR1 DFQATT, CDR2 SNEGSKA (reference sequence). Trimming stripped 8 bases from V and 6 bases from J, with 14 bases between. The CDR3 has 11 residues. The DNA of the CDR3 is TGCAGTACCCTAGGTGGGGCCGAGCAGTACTTC. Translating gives CSTLGGAEQYF.

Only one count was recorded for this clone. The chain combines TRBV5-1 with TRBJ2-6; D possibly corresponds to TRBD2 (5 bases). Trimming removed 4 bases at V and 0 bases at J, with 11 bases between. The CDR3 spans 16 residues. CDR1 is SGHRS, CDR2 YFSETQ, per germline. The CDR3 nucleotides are TGCGCCAGCAGCATATCGGGGTCCTCTGGGGCCAACGTCCTGACTTTC. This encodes CASSISGSSGANVLTF.

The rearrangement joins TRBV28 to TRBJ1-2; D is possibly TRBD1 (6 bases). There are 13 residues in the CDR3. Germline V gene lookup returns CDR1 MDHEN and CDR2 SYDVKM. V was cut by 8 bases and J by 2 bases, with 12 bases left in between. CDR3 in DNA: TGTGCCAGCGGGGAGGGGGGGAACTATGGCTACACCTTC. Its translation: CASGEGGNYGYTF.

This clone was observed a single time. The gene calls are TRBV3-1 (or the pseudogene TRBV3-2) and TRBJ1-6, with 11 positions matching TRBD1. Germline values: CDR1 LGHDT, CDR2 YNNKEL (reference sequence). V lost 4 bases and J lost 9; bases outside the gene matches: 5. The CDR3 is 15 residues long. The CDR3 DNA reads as TGTGCCAGCAGCCGGACAGGGGGCTCGGGTTCACCCCTCCACTTT. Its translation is CASSRTGGSGSPLHF.

The CDR3 spells CASIRLVEGTEAFF. The CDR3 nucleotides read TGTGCCAGCATCAGACTAGTGGAGGGCACTGAAGCTTTCTTT. The chain links TRBV9 to TRBJ1-1; no reliable D call. This CDR3 is 14 amino acids long. V lost 6 bases and J lost 4, with 16 bases in between. Looked up from germline, CDR1 is SGDLS and CDR2 is YYNGEE. Complete variable domain (other parts from reference TRBV9 and TRBJ1-1): DSGVTQTPKHLITATGQRVTLRCSPRSGDLSVYWYQQSLDQGLQFLIQYYNGEERAKGNILERFSAQQFPDLHSELNLSSLELGDSALYFCASIRLVEGTEAFFGQGTRLTVV.

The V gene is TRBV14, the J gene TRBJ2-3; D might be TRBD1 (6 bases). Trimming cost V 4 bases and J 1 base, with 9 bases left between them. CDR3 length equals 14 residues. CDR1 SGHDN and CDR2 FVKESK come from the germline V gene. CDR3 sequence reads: CASSRQERTDTQYF. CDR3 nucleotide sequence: TGTGCCAGCAGCCGACAGGAGCGCACAGATACGCAGTATTTT. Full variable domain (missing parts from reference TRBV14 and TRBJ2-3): EAGVTQFPSHSVIEKGQTVTLRCDPISGHDNLYWYRRVMGKEIKFLLHFVKESKQDESGMPNNRFLAERTGGTYSTLKVQPAELEDSGVYFCASSRQERTDTQYFGPGTRLTVL.

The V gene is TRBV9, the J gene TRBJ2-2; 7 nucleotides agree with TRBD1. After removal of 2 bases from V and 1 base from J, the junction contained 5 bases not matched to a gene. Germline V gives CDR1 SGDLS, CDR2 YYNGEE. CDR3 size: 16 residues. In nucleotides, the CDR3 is TGTGCCAGCAGCGTCAGGACAGGAAGGAACACCGGGGAGCTGTTTTTT. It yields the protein CASSVRTGRNTGELFF.